This TCR beta chain was documented in a study of beta chain features in type 1 diabetes. Overall study findings and caveats: Patients with Type 1 diabetes showed moderately but significantly shorter TCRB CDR3s in all four CD4+ subsets.

Expressed TCRB transcripts got sequenced, as all isolated RNA was reverse transcribed. Using immunoSEQ multiplex PCR, the repertoire was profiled, and TCRdb retains in-frame clones only, with some absent. The repertoire includes hundreds of thousands of clones, roughly a tenth of them detected once, and more than 0.015% sits in the top ten. Notes on this clone: Its antigen is not identified.

The CDR3 runs 13 residues. Trimming stripped 5 bases from V and 6 bases from J, with 13 bases between. Per germline, CDR1 SEHNR and CDR2 FQNEAQ (reference sequence). The sequencing input was naive CD4+ T cells from blood. This chain links TRBV7-9 with TRBJ1-2, with D possibly matching TRBD1 (5 bases). The origin of this receptor is a man younger than 40 with type 1 diabetes. The DNA for the CDR3 is TGTGCCAGCAGCGGGGGGACTATGGATGGCTACACCTTC. It is translated as CASSGGTMDGYTF.